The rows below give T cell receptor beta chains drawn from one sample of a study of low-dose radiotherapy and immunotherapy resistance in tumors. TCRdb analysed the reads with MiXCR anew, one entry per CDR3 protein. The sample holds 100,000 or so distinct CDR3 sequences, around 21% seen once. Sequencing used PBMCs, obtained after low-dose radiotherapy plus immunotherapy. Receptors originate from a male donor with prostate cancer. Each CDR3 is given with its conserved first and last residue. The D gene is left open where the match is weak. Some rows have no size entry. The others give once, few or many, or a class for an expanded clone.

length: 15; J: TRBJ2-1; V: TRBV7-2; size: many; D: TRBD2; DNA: TGTGCCAGCAGCTTAGAGGGACTAGGATACAATGAGCAGTTCTTC; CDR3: CASSLEGLGYNEQFF
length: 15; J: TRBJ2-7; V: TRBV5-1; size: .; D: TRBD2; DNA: TGCGCCAGCAGCGAACTAGCGGGGGGGAGCTACGAGCAGTACTTC; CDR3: CASSELAGGSYEQYF
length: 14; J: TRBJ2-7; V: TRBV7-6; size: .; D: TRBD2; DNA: TGTGCCAGCAGCTTAGGCAGCGGGGTACCGGAGCAGTACTTC; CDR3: CASSLGSGVPEQYF
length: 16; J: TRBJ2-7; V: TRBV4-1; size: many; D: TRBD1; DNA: TGCGCCAGCAGCCAAGTGGAGCAGACAGGGGGCGGCGGGCAGTACTTC; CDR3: CASSQVEQTGGGGQYF
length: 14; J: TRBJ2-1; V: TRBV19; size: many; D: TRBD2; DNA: TGTGCCACCAGCACTAGCGGGGGGGCCAATGAGCAGTTCTTC; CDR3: CATSTSGGANEQFF
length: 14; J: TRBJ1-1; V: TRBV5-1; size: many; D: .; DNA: TGCGCCAGCAGACTTTCAGGGGAGTGGACTGAAGCTTTCTTT; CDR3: CASRLSGEWTEAFF
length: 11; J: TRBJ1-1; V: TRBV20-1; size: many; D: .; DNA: TGCAGTGCTAGTCTGCACACTGAAGCTTTCTTT; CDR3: CSASLHTEAFF
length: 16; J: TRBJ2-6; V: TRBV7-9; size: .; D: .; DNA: TGTGCCAGCAGCTTAAATATGGGATCTGGGGCCAACGTCCTGACTTTC; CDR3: CASSLNMGSGANVLTF
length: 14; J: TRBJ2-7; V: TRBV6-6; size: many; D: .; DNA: TGTGCCAGCAGTCTGGCAGGGAGCTCCTACGAGCAGTACTTC; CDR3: CASSLAGSSYEQYF
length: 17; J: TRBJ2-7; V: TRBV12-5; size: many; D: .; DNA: TGTGCTAGTGGTTTGGGGGCCGGCATGAAGACCCTCTACGAGCAGTACTTC; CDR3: CASGLGAGMKTLYEQYF
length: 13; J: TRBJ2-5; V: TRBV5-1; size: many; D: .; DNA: TGCGCCAGCAGCCGGGACAAGTTGGAGACCCAGTACTTC; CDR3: CASSRDKLETQYF
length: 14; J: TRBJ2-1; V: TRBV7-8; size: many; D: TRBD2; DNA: TGTGCCAGCAGCTTTGCGGGGGACTACAATGAGCAGTTCTTC; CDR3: CASSFAGDYNEQFF
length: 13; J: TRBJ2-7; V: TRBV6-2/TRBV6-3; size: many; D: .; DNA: TGTGCCAGCAGCCCACCGGGGGTGACCGAGCAGTACTTC; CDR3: CASSPPGVTEQYF
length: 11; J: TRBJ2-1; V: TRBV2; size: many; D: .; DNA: TGTGCCAGCAGGCGATACAATGAGCAGTTCTTC; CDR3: CASRRYNEQFF
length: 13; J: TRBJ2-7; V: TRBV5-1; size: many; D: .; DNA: TGCGCCAGCAGCTCGGGTCCTTCCTACGAGCAGTACTTC; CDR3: CASSSGPSYEQYF
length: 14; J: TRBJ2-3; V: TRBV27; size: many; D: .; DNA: TGTGCCAGCAGTTTTACTAGTGTAACAGATACGCAGTATTTT; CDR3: CASSFTSVTDTQYF
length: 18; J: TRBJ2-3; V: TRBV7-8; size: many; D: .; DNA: TGTGCCAGCAGCGAAAAAAGAGGGGCGCTAGCCATCACAGATACGCAGTATTTT; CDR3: CASSEKRGALAITDTQYF
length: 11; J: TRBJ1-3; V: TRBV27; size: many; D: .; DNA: TGTGCCAGCAGTTTCGGAAACACCATATATTTT; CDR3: CASSFGNTIYF
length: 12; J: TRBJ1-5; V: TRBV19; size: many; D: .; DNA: TGTGCCAGTAGTGGGAGCAATCAGCCCCAGCATTTT; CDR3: CASSGSNQPQHF
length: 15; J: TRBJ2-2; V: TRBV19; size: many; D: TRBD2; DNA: TGTGCCAGTAGGGTGACTAGCGGGGGGTCCGGGGAGCTGTTTTTT; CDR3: CASRVTSGGSGELFF
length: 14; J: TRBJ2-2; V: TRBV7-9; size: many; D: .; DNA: TGTGCCAGCAGCCACGCAACGAACACCGGGGAGCTGTTTTTT; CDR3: CASSHATNTGELFF
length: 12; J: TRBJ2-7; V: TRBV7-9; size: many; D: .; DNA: TGTGCCAGCAGCTCAGGTGCCTACGAGCAGTACTTC; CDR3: CASSSGAYEQYF
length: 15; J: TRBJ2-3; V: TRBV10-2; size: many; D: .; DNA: TGCGCCAGCAGTGTAGGGGGGAGTAGCACAGATACGCAGTATTTT; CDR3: CASSVGGSSTDTQYF
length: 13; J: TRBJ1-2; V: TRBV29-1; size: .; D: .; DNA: TGCAGCGCTGAGTCGGCGCAGGGAGCTGGCTACACCTTC; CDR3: CSAESAQGAGYTF
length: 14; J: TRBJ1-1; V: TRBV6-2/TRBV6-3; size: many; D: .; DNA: TGTGCCTCCGAGGGGGGAAAGAGGAACACTGAAGCTTTCTTT; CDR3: CASEGGKRNTEAFF
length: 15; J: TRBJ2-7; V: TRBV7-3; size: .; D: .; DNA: TGTGCCAGCAGCTTAAGCGGGGGCGGCTACTACGAGCAGTACTTC; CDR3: CASSLSGGGYYEQYF
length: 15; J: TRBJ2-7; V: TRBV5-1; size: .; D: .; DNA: TGCGCCAGCAGCGCGAGGGCCGGGGGGCCCTACGAGCAGTACTTC; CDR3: CASSARAGGPYEQYF
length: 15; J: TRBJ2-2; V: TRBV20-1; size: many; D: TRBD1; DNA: TGCAGTGCTAGGGCATCGGACAGGGCGGGCGGGGAGCTGTTTTTT; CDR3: CSARASDRAGGELFF